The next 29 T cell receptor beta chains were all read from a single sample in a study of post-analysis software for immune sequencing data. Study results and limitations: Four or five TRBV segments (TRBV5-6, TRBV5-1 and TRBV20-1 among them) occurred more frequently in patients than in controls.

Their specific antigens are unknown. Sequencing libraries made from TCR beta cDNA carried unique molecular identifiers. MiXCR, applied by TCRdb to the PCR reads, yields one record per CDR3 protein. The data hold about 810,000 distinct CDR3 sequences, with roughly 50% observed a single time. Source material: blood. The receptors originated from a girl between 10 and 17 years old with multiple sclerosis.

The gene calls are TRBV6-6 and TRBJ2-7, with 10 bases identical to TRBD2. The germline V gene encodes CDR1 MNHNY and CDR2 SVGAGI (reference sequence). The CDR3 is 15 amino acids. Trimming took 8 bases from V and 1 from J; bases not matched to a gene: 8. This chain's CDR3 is CASQTPTSGSYEQYF. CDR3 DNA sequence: TGTGCCAGCCAGACCCCGACTAGCGGGTCCTACGAGCAGTACTTC.

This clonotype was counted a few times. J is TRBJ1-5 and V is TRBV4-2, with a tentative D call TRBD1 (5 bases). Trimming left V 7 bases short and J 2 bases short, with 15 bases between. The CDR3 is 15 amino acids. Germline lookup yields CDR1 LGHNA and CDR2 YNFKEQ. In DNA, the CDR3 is TGTGCCAGCAACCTCTTTCGGGGGGGCAATCAGCCCCAGCATTTT. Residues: CASNLFRGGNQPQHF.

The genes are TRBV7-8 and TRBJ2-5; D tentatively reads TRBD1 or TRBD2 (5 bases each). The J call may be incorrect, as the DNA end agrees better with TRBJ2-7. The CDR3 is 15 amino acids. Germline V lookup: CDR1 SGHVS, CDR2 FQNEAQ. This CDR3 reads CASSLVWDGSYEQYF. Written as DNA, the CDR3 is TGTGCCAGCAGCTTAGTATGGGACGGAAGCTACGAGCAGTACTTC.

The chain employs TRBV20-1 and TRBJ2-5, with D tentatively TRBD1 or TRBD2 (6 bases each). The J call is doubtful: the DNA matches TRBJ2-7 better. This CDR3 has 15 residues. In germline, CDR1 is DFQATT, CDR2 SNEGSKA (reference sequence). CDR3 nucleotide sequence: TGCAGTGCCCGTTCGTGGGGGGCTCACGTCTACGAGCAGTACTTC. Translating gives CSARSWGAHVYEQYF.

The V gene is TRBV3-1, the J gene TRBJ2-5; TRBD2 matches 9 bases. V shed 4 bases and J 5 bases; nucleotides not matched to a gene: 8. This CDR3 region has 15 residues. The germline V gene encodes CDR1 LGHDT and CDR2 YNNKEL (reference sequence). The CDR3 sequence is CASSLLAGPMETQYF. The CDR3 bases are TGTGCCAGCAGCCTGCTAGCGGGGCCGATGGAGACCCAGTACTTC.

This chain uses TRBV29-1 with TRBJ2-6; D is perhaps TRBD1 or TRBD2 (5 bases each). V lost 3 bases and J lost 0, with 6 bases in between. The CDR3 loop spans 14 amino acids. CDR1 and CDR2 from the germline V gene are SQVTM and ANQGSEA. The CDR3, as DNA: TGCAGCGTTGACGGGGCCTCTGGGGCCAACGTCCTGACTTTC. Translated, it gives CSVDGASGANVLTF.

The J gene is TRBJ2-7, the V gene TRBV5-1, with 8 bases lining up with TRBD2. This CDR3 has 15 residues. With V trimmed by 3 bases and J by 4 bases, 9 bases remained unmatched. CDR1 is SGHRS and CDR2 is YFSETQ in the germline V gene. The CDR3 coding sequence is TGCGCCAGCAGCTCCACCGGGGGGGCCGATTACGAGCAGTACTTC. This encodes CASSSTGGADYEQYF.

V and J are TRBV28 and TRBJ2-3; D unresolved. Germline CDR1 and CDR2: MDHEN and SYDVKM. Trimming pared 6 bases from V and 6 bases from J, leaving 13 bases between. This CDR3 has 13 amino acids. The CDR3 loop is CASSNVLGDTQYF. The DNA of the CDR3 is TGTGCCAGCAGCAATGTATTAGGGGATACGCAGTATTTT.

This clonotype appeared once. CDR3 sequence reads: CASSTPGLAYEQYF. The CDR3 DNA follows: TGTGCCAGCAGCACTCCCGGTCTGGCCTACGAGCAGTACTTC. The V call is TRBV5-5, the J call TRBJ2-7; no clear D gene. Trimming stripped 4 bases from V and 2 bases from J, with 13 bases between. CDR1 SGHKS and CDR2 YYEKEE come from the germline V gene (reference sequence). This CDR3 has 14 residues.

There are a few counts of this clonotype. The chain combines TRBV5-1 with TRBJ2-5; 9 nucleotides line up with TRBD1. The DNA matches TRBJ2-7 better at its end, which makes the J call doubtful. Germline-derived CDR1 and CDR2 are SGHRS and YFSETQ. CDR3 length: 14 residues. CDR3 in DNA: TGCGCCAGCAGAGAGGGACAGGGAATTTACGAGCAGTACTTC. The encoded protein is CASREGQGIYEQYF.

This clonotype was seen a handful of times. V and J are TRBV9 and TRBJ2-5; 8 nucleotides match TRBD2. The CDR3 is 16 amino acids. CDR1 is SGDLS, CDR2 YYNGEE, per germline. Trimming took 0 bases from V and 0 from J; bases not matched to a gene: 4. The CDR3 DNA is TGTGCCAGCAGCGTAGGATCTAGCGGGTACCAAGAGACCCAGTACTTC. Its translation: CASSVGSSGYQETQYF.

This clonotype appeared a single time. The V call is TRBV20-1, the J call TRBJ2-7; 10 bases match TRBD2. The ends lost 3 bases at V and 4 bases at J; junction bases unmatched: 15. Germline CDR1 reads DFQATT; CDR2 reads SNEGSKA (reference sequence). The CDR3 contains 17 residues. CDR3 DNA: TGCAGTGCTAGTCGAGGAAGGTCGCGTAGCGGGAGGTACGAGCAGTACTTC. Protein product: CSASRGRSRSGRYEQYF.

The CDR3 reads CASSYGSGQGPSSYEQYF. The CDR3 DNA sequence: TGTGCCAGCAGTTACGGATCCGGACAGGGCCCTTCATCGTACGAGCAGTACTTC. The chain couples TRBV6-5 to TRBJ2-7; 8 bases are a match to TRBD1. V lost 2 bases to trimming and J lost 4 bases; unmatched junction nucleotides: 16. The CDR3 runs 18 residues. The germline V gene has CDR1 MNHEY and CDR2 SVGAGI.

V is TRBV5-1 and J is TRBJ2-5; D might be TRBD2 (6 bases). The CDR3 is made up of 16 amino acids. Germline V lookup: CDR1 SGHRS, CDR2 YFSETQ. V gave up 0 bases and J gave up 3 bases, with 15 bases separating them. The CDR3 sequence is CASSLVPRGGEETQYF. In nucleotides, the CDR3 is TGCGCCAGCAGCTTGGTCCCGAGGGGCGGGGAAGAGACCCAGTACTTC.

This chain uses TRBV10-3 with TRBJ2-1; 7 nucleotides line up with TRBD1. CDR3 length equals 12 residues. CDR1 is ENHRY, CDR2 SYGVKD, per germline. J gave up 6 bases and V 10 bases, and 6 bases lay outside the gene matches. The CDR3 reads CATRGLGNEQFF. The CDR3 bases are TGTGCCACCAGGGGGTTAGGCAATGAGCAGTTCTTC.

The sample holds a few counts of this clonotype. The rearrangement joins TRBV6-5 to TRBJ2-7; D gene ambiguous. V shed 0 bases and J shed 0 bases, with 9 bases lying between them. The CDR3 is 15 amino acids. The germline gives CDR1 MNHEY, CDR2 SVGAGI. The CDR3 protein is CASSYSTGVSYEQYF. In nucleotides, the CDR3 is TGTGCCAGCAGTTACTCTACCGGAGTCTCCTACGAGCAGTACTTC.

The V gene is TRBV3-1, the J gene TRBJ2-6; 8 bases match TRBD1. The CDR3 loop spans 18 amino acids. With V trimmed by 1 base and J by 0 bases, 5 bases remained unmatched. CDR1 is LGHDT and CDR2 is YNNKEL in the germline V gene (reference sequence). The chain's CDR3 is CASSQVQGGSSGANVLTF. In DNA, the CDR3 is TGTGCCAGCAGCCAAGTACAGGGGGGCAGCTCTGGGGCCAACGTCCTGACTTTC.

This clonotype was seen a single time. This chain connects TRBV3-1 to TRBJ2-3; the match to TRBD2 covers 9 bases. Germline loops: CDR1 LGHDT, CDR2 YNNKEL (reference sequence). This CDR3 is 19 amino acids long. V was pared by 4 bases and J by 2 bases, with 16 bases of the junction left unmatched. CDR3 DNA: TGTGCCAGCAGCCGCCATTCAGCCCGAAGCGGGGGGCCCACAGATACGCAGTATTTT. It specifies CASSRHSARSGGPTDTQYF.

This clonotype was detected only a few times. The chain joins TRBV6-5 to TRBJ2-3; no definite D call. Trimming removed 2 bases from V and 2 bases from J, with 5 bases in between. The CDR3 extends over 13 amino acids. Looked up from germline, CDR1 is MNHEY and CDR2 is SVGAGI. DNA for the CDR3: TGTGCCAGCAGTTACCGAGTCACAGATACGCAGTATTTT. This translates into CASSYRVTDTQYF.

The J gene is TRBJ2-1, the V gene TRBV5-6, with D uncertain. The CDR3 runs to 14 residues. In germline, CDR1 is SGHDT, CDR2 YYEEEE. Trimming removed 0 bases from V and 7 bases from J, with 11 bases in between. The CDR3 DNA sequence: TGTGCCAGCAGCTTGGTTCGGAATAGGAATGAGCAGTTCTTC. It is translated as CASSLVRNRNEQFF.

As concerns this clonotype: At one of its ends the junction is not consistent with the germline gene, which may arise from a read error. CDR3 bases: TGCAGCATTGAACCTCGAGCTGTGGAGACCCAGTACTTC. Its translation is CSIEPRAVETQYF. The V call is TRBV29-1, the J call TRBJ2-7; the D is unclear. The DNA end lines up better with TRBJ2-5; the J call may be wrong. The CDR3 consists of 13 residues. The germline CDR1 and CDR2 sequences are SQVTM and ANQGSEA.

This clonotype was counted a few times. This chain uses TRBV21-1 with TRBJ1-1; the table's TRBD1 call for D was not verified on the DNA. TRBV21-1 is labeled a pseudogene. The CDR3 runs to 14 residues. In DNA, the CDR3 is TGTGCCAGCAGCTTTAGGACAGGGAGCACTGAAGCTTTCTTT. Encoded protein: CASSFRTGSTEAFF.

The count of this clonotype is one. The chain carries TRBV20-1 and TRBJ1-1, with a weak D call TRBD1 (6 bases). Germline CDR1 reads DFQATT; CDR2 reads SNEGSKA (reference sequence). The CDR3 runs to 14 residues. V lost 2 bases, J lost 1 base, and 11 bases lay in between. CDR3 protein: CSARSGTRNTEAFF. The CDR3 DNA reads TGCAGTGCTAGATCCGGGACAAGGAACACTGAAGCTTTCTTT.

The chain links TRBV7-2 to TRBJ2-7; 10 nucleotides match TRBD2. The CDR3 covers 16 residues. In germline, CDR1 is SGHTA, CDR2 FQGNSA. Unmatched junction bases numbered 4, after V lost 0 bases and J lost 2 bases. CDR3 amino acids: CASSLALAGAPYEQYF. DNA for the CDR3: TGTGCCAGCAGCTTAGCGCTAGCGGGGGCCCCCTACGAGCAGTACTTC. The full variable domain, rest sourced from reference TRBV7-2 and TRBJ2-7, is GAGVSQSPSNKVTEKGKDVELRCDPISGHTALYWYRQSLGQGLEFLIYFQGNSAPDKSGLPSDRFSAERTGGSVSTLTIQRTQQEDSAVYLCASSLALAGAPYEQYFGPGTRLTVT.

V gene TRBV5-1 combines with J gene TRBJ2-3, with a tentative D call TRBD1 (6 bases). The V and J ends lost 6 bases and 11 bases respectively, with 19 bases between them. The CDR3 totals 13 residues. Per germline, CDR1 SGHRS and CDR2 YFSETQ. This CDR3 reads CASTWGRKFMQYF. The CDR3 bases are TGCGCCAGCACCTGGGGGCGGAAGTTTATGCAGTATTTT.

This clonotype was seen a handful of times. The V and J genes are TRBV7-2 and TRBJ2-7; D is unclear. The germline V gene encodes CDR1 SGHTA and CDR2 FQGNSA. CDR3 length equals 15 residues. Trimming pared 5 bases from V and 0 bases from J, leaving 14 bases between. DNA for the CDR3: TGTGCCAGCAGCCCCTGGAACACGGACTCCTACGAGCAGTACTTC. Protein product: CASSPWNTDSYEQYF.

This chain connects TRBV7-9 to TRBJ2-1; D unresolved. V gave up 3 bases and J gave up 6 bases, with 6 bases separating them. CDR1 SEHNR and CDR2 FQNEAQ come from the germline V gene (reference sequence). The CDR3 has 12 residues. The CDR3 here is CASSLITNEQFF. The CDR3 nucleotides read TGTGCCAGCAGCTTGATCACCAATGAGCAGTTCTTC. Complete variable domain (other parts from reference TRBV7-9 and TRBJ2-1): DTGVSQNPRHKITKRGQNVTFRCDPISEHNRLYWYRQTLGQGPEFLTYFQNEAQLEKSRLLSDRFSAERPKGSFSTLEIQRTEQGDSAMYLCASSLITNEQFFGPGTRLTVL.

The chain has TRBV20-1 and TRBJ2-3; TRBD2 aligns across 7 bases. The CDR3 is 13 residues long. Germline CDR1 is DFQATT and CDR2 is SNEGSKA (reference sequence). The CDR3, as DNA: TGCAGCCTTAGGGCGGGAGCGGCAGATACGCAGTATTTT. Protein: CSLRAGAADTQYF.

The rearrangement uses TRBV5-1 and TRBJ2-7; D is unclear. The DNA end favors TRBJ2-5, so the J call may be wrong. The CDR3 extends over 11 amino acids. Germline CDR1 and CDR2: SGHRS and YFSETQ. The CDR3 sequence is CASGVQETQYF. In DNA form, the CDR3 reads TGCGCCAGCGGGGTTCAAGAGACCCAGTACTTC.